This T cell receptor beta chain was sequenced in a study of T cell responses to AZD1222 COVID-19 vaccine. The germline gives CDR1 SGHDT, CDR2 YYEEEE. The V gene lost 4 bases and the J gene lost 6 bases, with 11 bases spanning the gap. The CDR3 runs 13 residues. The protocol was immunoSEQ multiplex PCR, while the TCRdb copy is restricted to in-frame clones and leaves out a portion. This sample has approximately 28,000 clones, with more than 75% found just once. The rearrangement links TRBV5-6 to TRBJ1-5; tentatively, D is TRBD1 (6 bases). This clonotype was sampled from an adult who received the AZD1222 COVID-19 vaccine. Sample: peripheral blood, taken 28 days after the second AZD1222 dose. The CDR3 coding sequence is TGTGCCAGCAGCAGGGGGGCAGGTCAGCCCCAGCATTTT. Amino acid sequence: CASSRGAGQPQHF.